This record looks at one T cell receptor beta chain sequence and its context. What it binds is unknown. This specimen comes from a study of T cell repertoires in cytomegalovirus infection. About the study: Carrying CMV and the relevant HLA type showed in public TCR beta signatures. Whole-study findings and limits: Cumulative public TCR beta family frequency identified carriers of CMV plus the relevant HLA. The ex vivo response was dominated by HLA-C-restricted CMV-specific TCR beta clonotypes.

TCRdb re-analysed the reads in MiXCR, keeping a single row per CDR3 protein. The sample has roughly 630,000 distinct CDR3 sequences; around 24% are singletons. Trimming took off 3 bases at V and 7 bases at J, with 8 bases between the two ends. Germline V gives CDR1 KGHDR, CDR2 SFDVKD. CDR3 length: 12 amino acids. V and J are TRBV24-1 and TRBJ1-2; D uncertain. This sequence was found in a human donor in good health (CMV status not recorded). Some clones in this sample may be carry-over from other donors' samples. Sequencing was performed on CD8+ T cells from PBMCs. CDR3 in amino acids: CATSDGQAGYTF. The CDR3, as DNA: TGTGCCACCAGTGATGGTCAAGCTGGCTACACCTTC.